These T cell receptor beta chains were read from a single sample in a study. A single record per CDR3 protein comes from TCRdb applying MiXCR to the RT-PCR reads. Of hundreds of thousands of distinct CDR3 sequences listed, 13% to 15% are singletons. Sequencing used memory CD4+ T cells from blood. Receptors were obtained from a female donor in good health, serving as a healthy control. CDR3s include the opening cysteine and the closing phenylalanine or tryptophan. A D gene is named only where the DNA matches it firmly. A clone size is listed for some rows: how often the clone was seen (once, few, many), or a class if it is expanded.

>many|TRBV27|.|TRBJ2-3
CATRQTLDTQYF
TGTGCCACCAGACAAACCTTAGATACGCAGTATTTT
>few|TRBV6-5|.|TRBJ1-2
CASSRGEGGGYTF
TGTGCCAGCAGTAGGGGGGAAGGCGGAGGCTACACCTTC
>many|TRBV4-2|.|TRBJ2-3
CASSSDREGDTQYF
TGTGCCAGCAGCTCGGACAGGGAGGGCGATACGCAGTATTTT
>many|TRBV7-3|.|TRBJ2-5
CASSETRTQETQYF
TGTGCCAGCAGCGAGACGCGGACCCAAGAGACCCAGTACTTC
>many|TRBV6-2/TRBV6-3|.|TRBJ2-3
CASSYSPLSTDTQYF
TGTGCCAGCAGTTACTCCCCGCTGAGCACAGATACGCAGTATTTT
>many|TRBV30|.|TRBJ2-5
CACSGTARETQYF
TGTGCCTGTAGCGGGACAGCTCGGGAGACCCAGTACTTC
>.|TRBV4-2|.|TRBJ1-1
CASSQEFHLGMGNTEAFF
TGTGCCAGCAGCCAAGAATTCCATTTAGGGATGGGGAACACTGAAGCTTTCTTT
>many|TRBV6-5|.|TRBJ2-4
CASSHGQARNIQYF
TGTGCCAGCAGCCATGGGCAGGCGAGAAACATTCAGTACTTC
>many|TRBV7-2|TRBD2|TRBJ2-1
CASSFGLAGSEQFF
TGTGCCAGCAGCTTTGGACTAGCGGGTTCTGAGCAGTTCTTC
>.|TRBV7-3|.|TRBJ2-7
CASSPTVHSYEQYF
TGTGCCAGCAGCCCTACGGTTCATTCCTACGAGCAGTACTTC
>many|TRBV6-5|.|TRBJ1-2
CASKMPMVDSYTF
TGTGCCAGCAAGATGCCCATGGTGGACAGCTACACCTTC
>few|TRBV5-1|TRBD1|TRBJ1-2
CASSFLPSGQGDYGYTF
TGCGCCAGCAGCTTCCTGCCCTCGGGACAGGGGGACTATGGCTACACCTTC
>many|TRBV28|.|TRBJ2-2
CASSQPSTGELFF
TGTGCCAGCAGTCAACCTTCCACCGGGGAGCTGTTTTTT
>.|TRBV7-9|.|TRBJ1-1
CASSLMSGANTEAFF
TGTGCCAGCAGCTTAATGTCTGGGGCGAACACTGAAGCTTTCTTT
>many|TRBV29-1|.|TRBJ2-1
CSVATGDEQFF
TGCAGCGTTGCGACTGGGGATGAGCAGTTCTTC
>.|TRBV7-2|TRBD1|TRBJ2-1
CASSSRTGGEQFF
TGTGCCAGCAGCTCGAGGACAGGCGGGGAGCAGTTCTTC
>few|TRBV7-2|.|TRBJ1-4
CASSLKDRGLPNEKLFF
TGTGCCAGCAGCTTAAAAGATCGAGGCTTGCCAAATGAAAAACTGTTTTTT
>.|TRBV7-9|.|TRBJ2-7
CASSIGQAAQYF
TGTGCCAGCAGCATCGGCCAGGCTGCGCAGTACTTC
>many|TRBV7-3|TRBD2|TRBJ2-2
CASSFSGGSGELFF
TGTGCCAGCAGCTTCAGCGGGGGCTCCGGGGAGCTGTTTTTT
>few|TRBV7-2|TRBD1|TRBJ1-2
CASSSPGQGATRRGYTF
TGTGCCAGCAGCTCCCCCGGACAGGGGGCGACGCGTAGGGGCTACACCTTC
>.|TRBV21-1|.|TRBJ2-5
CASSRTGAETQYF
TGTGCCAGCAGCCGGACAGGGGCCGAGACCCAGTACTTC
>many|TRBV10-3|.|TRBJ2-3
CAIGSTDTQYF
TGTGCCATCGGCAGCACAGATACGCAGTATTTT
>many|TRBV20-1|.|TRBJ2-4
CSARELTQGPAMDIQYF
TGCAGTGCTAGAGAGCTCACCCAGGGCCCGGCTATGGACATTCAGTACTTC
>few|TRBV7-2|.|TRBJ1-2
CAGLTQGIDYGYTF
TGTGCCGGGCTTACTCAGGGAATAGACTATGGCTACACCTTC
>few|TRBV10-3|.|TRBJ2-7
CAISEPGTQYEQYF
TGTGCCATCAGTGAGCCCGGGACTCAATACGAGCAGTACTTC
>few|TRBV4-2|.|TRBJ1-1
CASSQGGFTEAFF
TGTGCCAGCAGCCAAGGGGGGTTCACTGAAGCTTTCTTT
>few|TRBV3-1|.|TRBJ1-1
CASSQNPGLAAFF
TGTGCCAGCAGCCAAAATCCGGGGCTCGCGGCTTTCTTT
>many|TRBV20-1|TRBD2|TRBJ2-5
CSARATSGGAHGQTQYF
TGCAGTGCTAGGGCAACGAGCGGGGGAGCTCATGGGCAGACCCAGTACTTC
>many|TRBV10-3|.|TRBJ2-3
CAIKIGSDTDTQYF
TGTGCCATCAAGATTGGTTCGGACACAGATACGCAGTATTTT
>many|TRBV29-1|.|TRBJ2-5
CSEGQRNQETQYF
TGCAGCGAGGGCCAGCGGAACCAAGAGACCCAGTACTTC
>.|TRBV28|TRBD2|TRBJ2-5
CASSWNQGLAGGETQYF
TGTGCCAGCAGTTGGAACCAGGGACTAGCGGGAGGAGAGACCCAGTACTTC
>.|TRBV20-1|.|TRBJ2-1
CSARDRAPIAREQFF
TGCAGTGCTAGAGATCGCGCCCCAATAGCCAGAGAGCAGTTCTTC
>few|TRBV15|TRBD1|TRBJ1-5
CATSRGGQASYQPQHF
TGTGCCACCAGCAGAGGAGGACAGGCAAGTTATCAGCCCCAGCATTTT
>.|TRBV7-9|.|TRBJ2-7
CASSLLGSLNEQYF
TGTGCCAGCAGCTTATTAGGTAGTTTAAACGAGCAGTACTTC
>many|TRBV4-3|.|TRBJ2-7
CASSQGAGSYEQYF
TGCGCCAGCAGCCAAGGGGCAGGGTCCTACGAGCAGTACTTC
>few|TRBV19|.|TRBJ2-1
CASGLRHNEQFF
TGTGCCTCGGGACTTAGACACAATGAGCAGTTCTTC
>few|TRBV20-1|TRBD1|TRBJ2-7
CSAPKIGTGGSYEQYF
TGCAGTGCTCCAAAGATCGGGACAGGGGGTTCCTACGAGCAGTACTTC
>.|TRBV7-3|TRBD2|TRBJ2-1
CASSSGTLARSTEQFF
TGTGCCAGCAGCTCCGGAACACTAGCGAGGAGCACTGAGCAGTTCTTC